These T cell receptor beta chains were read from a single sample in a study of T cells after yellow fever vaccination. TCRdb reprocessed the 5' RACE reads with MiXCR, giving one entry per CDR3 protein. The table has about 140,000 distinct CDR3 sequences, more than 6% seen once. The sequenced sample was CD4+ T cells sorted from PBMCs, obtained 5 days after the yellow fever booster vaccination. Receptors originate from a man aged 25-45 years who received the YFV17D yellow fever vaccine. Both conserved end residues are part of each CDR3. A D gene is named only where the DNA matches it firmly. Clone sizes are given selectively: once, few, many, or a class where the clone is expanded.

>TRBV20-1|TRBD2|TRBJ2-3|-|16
TGCTGTGCTAGTCCCGGGCTAGCGGCCTTCACAGATACGCAGTATTTT
CCASPGLAAFTDTQYF
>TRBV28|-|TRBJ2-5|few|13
TGTGCCAGCAGTTTATACGGGAAGGAGACCCAGTACTTC
CASSLYGKETQYF
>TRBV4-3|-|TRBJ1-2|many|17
TGCGCCAGCAGCCAAGATAGGGGCCCGTGGCAGGCCAGGGGCTACACCTTC
CASSQDRGPWQARGYTF
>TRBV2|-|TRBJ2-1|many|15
TGTGCCAGCAGTGAAGGCGGAAGCTCCTACAATGAGCAGTTCTTC
CASSEGGSSYNEQFF
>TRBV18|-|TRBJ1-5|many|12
TGTGCCAGCTCACCACCGGGGCAGCCCCAGCATTTT
CASSPPGQPQHF
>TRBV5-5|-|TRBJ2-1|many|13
TGTGCCAGCAGCTTTGACAACTACAATGAGCAGTTCTTC
CASSFDNYNEQFF
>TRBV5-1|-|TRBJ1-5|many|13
TGCGCCAGCAGCTCAGGACAGAATCAGCCCCAGCATTTT
CASSSGQNQPQHF
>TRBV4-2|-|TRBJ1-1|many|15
TGTGCCAGCAGCCAAGGGGGGCGGATGAACACTGAAGCTTTCTTT
CASSQGGRMNTEAFF
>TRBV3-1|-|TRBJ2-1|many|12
TGTGCCAGCAACCAACCGGGACGCGAGCAGTTCTTC
CASNQPGREQFF
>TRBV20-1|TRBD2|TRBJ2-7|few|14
TGCAGTGCTCCCGGGACTAGCGGTTCCTACGAGCAGTACTTC
CSAPGTSGSYEQYF
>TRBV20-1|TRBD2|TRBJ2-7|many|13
TGCAGTGCTACAGCGGGACGCTCCTACGAGCAGTACTTC
CSATAGRSYEQYF
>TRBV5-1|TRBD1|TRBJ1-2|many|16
TGCGCCAGCAGCTTGGTGGCGACAGGGGGCAGGTATGGCTACACCTTC
CASSLVATGGRYGYTF
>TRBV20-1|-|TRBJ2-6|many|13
TGCAGTGCTAGAGATAGGGGGGCCAACGTCCTGACTTTC
CSARDRGANVLTF
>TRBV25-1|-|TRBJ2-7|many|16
TGTGCCAGCAGCTCAGGACAGATAGTGACCGGATACGAGCAGTACTTC
CASSSGQIVTGYEQYF
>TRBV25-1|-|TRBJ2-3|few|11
TGTGCCAGCAGTGAATCCGGGGGGCAGTATTTT
CASSESGGQYF
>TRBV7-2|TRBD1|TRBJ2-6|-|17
TGTGCCAGCAGCGCAAGGGACAGACTATCTGGGGCCAACGTCCTGACTTTC
CASSARDRLSGANVLTF
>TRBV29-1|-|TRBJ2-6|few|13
TGCAGCGTCAGGGCTGCGGGGGCCAACGTCCTGACTTTC
CSVRAAGANVLTF
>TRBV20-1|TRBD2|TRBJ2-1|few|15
TGCAGTGCTAGGCCTACTAGCGGGACGTACAATGAGCAGTTCTTC
CSARPTSGTYNEQFF
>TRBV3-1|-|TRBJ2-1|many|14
TGTGCCAGCAGTCACATGGGGAAAGACAATGAGCAGTTCTTC
CASSHMGKDNEQFF